This record looks at one TCR beta chain sequence and its context. Germline CDR1 LNHDA, CDR2 SQIVND (reference sequence). Trimming cost V 8 bases and J 2 bases, with 10 bases left between them. The CDR3 totals 14 residues. Authors' processing steps: Estimation of nucleated cell counts was performed using reference gene primer amplification. Generated by immunoSEQ multiplex PCR, the TCRdb table keeps only in-frame clones and is missing some. V and J calls plus clone size are reproduced from that table; the DNA served to infer D and trimming. The sample shows some 200,000 clones, around 83% of them seen only once. The sample is drawn from a study of blood T cell repertoires in COVID-19. Study overall: The United States, Italy and Spain provided the acute and convalescent COVID-19 samples. The cDNA or gDNA used as material had been derived from T cells, B-cell-depleted T cells, or PBMCs.

The chain combines TRBV19 with TRBJ1-6, with D possibly TRBD1 on 5 matching bases. Sample: peripheral blood. The receptor was isolated from a woman aged 40 to 50 with acute or convalescent COVID-19. CDR3 DNA sequence: TGTGCCAGTGGGGGGGTGCCCTATAATTCACCCCTCCACTTT. It encodes CASGGVPYNSPLHF. Full variable domain (missing parts from reference TRBV19 and TRBJ1-6): DGGITQSPKYLFRKEGQNVTLSCEQNLNHDAMYWYRQDPGQGLRLIYYSQIVNDFQKGDIAEGYSVSREKKESFPLTVTSAQKNPTAFYLCASGGVPYNSPLHFGNGTRLTVT.